This T cell receptor beta chain was identified during a study of immune cell composition in non-small cell lung cancer. General observations from the study: Top 10 clone scores and clonality were higher in squamous than adenocarcinoma. Squamous carcinomas (approximately 75%) more often had tumour-associated clones >0.5% than adenocarcinomas (roughly 33%).

With regard to this clone: The antigen remains unidentified.

Repertoires were generated with immunoSEQ multiplex PCR, while TCRdb's copy carries only in-frame clones and drops some. Of 14,000 to 15,000 clones listed, about 69% are singletons. This TCR derives from a human donor with non-small cell lung cancer. Specimen: lung tumor tissue.

The CDR3 region has the DNA TGCGCCAGCAGCAAGGGACTAGCGGGGGGCCCGAGCTCCTACAATGAGCAGTTCTTC. Its translation is CASSKGLAGGPSSYNEQFF. V usage is TRBV5-1 and J usage is TRBJ2-1; 15 bases fit TRBD2. J lost 0 bases, V lost 4 bases, and 8 bases had no gene match. Per germline, CDR1 SGHRS and CDR2 YFSETQ. The CDR3 contains 19 residues.